These 6 T cell receptor beta chains were all obtained from the same sample, sequenced in a study of Graves' ophthalmopathy and Graves' hyperthyroidism (dated by TCRdb to 2016 to 2018). Sequencing was carried out with an Illumina HiSeq 2000. TCR beta CDR3 regions were amplified from RNA transcripts for repertoire sequencing. HTBI primers and the Qiagen OneStep RT-PCR kit were used in a first-round RT-PCR, which was followed by a second-round multiplex PCR, size selection and purification. TCRdb reprocessing: public reads trimmed at Q25 with fastp, clones called with MiXCR, in-frame beta chains kept. CDR3 protein duplicates are merged, each entry listing the most common genes and DNA. In this sample the table shows about 740,000 distinct CDR3 sequences, about 44% of which occur a single time. Around 40% of the sample goes to the ten largest clones. Sequencing was done on a sample of peripheral blood. The source is an adult man with Graves' ophthalmopathy.

The V gene is TRBV29-1, the J gene TRBJ1-3; D gene unclear. Germline lookup yields CDR1 SQVTM and CDR2 ANQGSEA. The CDR3 has 14 residues. V was trimmed by 7 bases and J by 4 bases, leaving 17 bases between them. CDR3 sequence reads: CSAVSPGIGNTIYF. The DNA for the CDR3 is TGCAGCGCCGTCTCCCCTGGGATCGGAAACACCATATATTTT.

Only a few counts were recorded for this clonotype. The chain recombines TRBV4-2 with TRBJ1-1, with 9 positions matching TRBD1. This CDR3 region has 16 residues. Germline trimming cut 5 bases from V and 5 bases from J; bases unmatched to any gene: 12. Germline V gene data show CDR1 as LGHNA and CDR2 as YNFKEQ. CDR3 DNA sequence: TGTGCCAGCAGCTTCTTGGTCACAGGGGGCGGAACTGAAGCTTTCTTT. Translating it yields CASSFLVTGGGTEAFF.

This clonotype has just one count. The V gene is TRBV2, the J gene TRBJ2-7; D is perhaps TRBD2 (7 bases). The ends were cut back, 6 bases at V and 12 bases at J, with 18 bases in the middle. This CDR3 is 12 amino acids long. CDR1 SNHLY and CDR2 FYNNEI come from the germline V gene. CDR3 nucleotide sequence: TGTGCCAGCAGAAGGGGGGGGGGCATCTCGTACTTC. Translating it yields CASRRGGGISYF.

The chain couples TRBV7-9 to TRBJ2-5; 11 nucleotides line up with TRBD2. V shed 1 base and J 0 bases; nucleotides not matched to a gene: 4. There are 17 residues in the CDR3. Germline lookup yields CDR1 SEHNR and CDR2 FQNEAQ (reference sequence). DNA of the CDR3: TGTGCCAGCAGCTTAGTAGGACTAGCGGGCGACCAAGAGACCCAGTACTTC. This gives the protein CASSLVGLAGDQETQYF.

With respect to this clonotype: This may be a read error, as it is one base from a much larger clone. The V call is TRBV10-3, the J call TRBJ2-7; the D gene is possibly TRBD2 (5 bases). CDR3 size: 14 residues. CDR1 is ENHRY, CDR2 SYGVKD, per germline. The CDR3, as DNA: TGTGCCATCAGTGGGGGAGAGACCCCCTACGGGCAGTACTTC. The encoded protein is CAISGGETPYGQYF.

This clonotype has a single count. The V gene is TRBV29-1, the J gene TRBJ2-4, with D tentatively TRBD1 (5 bases). Germline lookup yields CDR1 SQVTM and CDR2 ANQGSEA. Trimming removed 4 bases from V and 2 bases from J, with 9 bases in between. This CDR3 comprises 13 residues. CDR3 nucleotides: TGCAGCGTTGGGCAGGGATCCAAAAACATTCAGTACTTC. Protein product: CSVGQGSKNIQYF.